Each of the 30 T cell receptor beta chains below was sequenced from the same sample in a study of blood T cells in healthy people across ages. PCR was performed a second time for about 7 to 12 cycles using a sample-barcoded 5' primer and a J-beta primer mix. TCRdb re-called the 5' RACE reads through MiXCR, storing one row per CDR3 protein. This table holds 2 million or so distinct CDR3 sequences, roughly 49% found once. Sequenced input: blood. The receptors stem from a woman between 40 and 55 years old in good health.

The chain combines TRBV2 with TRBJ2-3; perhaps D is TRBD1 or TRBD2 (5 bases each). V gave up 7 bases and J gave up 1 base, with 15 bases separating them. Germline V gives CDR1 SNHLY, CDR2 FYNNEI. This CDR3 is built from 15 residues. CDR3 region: CASTRLTGRTDTQYF. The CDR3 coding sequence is TGTGCCAGCACGAGACTAACGGGGCGCACAGATACGCAGTATTTT.

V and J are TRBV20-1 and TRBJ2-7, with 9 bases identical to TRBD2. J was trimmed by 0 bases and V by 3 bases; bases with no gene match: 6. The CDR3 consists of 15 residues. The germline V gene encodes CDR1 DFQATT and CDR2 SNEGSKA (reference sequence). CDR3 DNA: TGCAGTGCTAGTCCAGTAGCGGGGGCCTCCTACGAGCAGTACTTC. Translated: CSASPVAGASYEQYF.

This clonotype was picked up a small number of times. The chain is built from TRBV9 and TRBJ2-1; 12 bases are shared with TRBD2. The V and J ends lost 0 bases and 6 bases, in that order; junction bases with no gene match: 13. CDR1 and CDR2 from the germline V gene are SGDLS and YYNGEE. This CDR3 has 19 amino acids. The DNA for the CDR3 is TGTGCCAGCAGCGTAGACCCCACTAGCGGGGGGCCGGTGTCCAATGAGCAGTTCTTC. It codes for CASSVDPTSGGPVSNEQFF.

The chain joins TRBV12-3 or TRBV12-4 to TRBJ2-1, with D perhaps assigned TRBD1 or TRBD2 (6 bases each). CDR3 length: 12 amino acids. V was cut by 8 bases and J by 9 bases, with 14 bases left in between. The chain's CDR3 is CASPGGRGEQFF. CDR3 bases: TGTGCCAGCCCTGGGGGGCGCGGTGAGCAGTTCTTC.

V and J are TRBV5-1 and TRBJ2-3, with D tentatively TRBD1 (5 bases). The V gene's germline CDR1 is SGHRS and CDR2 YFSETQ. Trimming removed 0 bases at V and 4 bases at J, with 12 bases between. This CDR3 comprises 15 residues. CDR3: CASSLVQGLSDTQYF. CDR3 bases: TGCGCCAGCAGCTTGGTCCAGGGTTTATCAGATACGCAGTATTTT.

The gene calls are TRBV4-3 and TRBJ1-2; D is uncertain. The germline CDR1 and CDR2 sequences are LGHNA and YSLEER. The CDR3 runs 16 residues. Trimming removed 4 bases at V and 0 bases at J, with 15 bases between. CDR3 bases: TGCGCCAGCAGCCTCGCGTCTCAGGCTACTAACTATGGCTACACCTTC. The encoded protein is CASSLASQATNYGYTF.

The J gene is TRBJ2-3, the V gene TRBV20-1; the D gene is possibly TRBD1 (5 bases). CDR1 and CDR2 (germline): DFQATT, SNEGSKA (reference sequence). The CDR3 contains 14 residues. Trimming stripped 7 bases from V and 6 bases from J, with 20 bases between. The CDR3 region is CSVSPGRSEDTQYF. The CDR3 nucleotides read TGCAGTGTTAGTCCAGGGCGAAGCGAGGATACGCAGTATTTT.

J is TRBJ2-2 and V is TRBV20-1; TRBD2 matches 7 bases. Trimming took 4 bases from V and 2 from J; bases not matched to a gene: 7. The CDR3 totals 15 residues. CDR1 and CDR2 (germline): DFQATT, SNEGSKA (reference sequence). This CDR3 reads CSANRPGGNTGELFF. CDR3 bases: TGCAGTGCTAACAGACCGGGGGGAAACACCGGGGAGCTGTTTTTT.

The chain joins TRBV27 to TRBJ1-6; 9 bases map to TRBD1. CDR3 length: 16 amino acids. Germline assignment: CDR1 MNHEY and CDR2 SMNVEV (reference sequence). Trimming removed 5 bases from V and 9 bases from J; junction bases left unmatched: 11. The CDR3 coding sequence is TGTGCCAGCAGTCCCCCTACGGGACAGGGCGGTTCACCCCTCCACTTT. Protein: CASSPPTGQGGSPLHF.

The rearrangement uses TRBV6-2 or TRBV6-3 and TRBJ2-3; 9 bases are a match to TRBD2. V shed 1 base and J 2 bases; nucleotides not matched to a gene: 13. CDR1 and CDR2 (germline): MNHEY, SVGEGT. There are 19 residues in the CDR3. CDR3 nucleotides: TGTGCCAGCAGTTACTTGCTGGGGCGGGGGGGGGCTTCCACAGATACGCAGTATTTT. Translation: CASSYLLGRGGASTDTQYF.

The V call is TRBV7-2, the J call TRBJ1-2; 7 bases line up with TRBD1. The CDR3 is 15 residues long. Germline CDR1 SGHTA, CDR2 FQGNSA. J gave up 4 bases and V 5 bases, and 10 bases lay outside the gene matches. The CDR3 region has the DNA TGTGCCAGCAGCCAATACCGGGACAGAAGCTATGGCTACACCTTC. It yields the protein CASSQYRDRSYGYTF.

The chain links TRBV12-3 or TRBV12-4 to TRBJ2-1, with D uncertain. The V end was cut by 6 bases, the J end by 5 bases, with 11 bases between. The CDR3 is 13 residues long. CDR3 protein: CASRADADNEQFF. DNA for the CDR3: TGTGCCAGCAGAGCAGACGCCGACAATGAGCAGTTCTTC.

The CDR3 DNA sequence: TGTGCCAGCAGTTACCGACAGGCTAGCTCCTACGAGCAGTACTTC. Translating gives CASSYRQASSYEQYF. The V gene is TRBV6-5, the J gene TRBJ2-7; TRBD1 is a possible D gene (6 bases). In germline, CDR1 is MNHEY, CDR2 SVGAGI. This CDR3 is 15 amino acids long. Trimming pared 2 bases from V and 0 bases from J, leaving 11 bases between.

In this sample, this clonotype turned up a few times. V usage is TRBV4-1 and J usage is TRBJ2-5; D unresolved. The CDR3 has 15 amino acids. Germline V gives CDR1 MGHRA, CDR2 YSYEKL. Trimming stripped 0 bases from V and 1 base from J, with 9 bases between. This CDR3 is CASSQDPWSQETQYF. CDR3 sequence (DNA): TGCGCCAGCAGCCAAGATCCGTGGTCCCAAGAGACCCAGTACTTC.

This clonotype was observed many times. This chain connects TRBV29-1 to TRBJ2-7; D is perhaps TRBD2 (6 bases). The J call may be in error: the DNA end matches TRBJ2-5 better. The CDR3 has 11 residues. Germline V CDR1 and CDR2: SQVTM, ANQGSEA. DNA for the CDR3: TGCAGCGTTGGGAGGGCGGAGACCCAGTACTTC. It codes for CSVGRAETQYF.

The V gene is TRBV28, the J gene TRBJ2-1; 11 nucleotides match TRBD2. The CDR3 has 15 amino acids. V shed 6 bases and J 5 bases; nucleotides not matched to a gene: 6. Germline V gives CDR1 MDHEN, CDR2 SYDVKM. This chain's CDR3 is CASRILAGANNEQFF. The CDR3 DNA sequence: TGTGCCAGCAGGATACTAGCGGGGGCGAACAATGAGCAGTTCTTC.

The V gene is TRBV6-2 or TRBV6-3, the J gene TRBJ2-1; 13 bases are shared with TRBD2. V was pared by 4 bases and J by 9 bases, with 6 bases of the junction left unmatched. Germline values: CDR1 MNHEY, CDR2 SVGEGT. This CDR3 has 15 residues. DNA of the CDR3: TGTGCCAGCAGTTTGGCCGGGACTAGCGGGGTTGAGCAGTTCTTC. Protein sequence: CASSLAGTSGVEQFF.

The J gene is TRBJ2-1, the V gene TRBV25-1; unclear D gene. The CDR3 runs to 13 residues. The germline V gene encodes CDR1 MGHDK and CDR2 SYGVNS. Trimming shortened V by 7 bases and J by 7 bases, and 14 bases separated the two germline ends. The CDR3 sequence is CASTHRRVNEQFF. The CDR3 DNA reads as TGTGCCAGCACCCACAGACGGGTGAATGAGCAGTTCTTC.

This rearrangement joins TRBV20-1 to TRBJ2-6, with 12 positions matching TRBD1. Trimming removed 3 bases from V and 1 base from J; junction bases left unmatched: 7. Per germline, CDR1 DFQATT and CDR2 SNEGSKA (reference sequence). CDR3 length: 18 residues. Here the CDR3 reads CSARGQGAEPSGANVLTF. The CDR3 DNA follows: TGCAGTGCTAGGGGACAGGGGGCGGAACCGTCTGGGGCCAACGTCCTGACTTTC.

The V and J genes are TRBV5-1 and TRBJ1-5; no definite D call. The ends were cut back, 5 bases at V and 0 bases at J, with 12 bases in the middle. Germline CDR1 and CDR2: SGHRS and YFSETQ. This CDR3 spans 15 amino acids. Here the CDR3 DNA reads TGCGCCAGCAGGGGAACAGACGATAGCAATCAGCCCCAGCATTTT. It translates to CASRGTDDSNQPQHF. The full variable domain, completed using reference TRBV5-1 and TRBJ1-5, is KAGVTQTPRYLIKTRGQQVTLSCSPISGHRSVSWYQQTPGQGLQFLFEYFSETQRNKGNFPGRFSGRQFSNSRSEMNVSTLELGDSALYLCASRGTDDSNQPQHFGDGTRLSIL.

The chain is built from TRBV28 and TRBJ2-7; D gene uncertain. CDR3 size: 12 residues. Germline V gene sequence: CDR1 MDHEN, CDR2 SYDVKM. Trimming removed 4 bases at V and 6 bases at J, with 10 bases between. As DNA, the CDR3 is TGTGCCAGCAGTTCCTCCCTTGGCGAGCAGTACTTC. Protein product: CASSSSLGEQYF. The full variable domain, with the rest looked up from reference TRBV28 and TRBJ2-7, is DVKVTQSSRYLVKRTGEKVFLECVQDMDHENMFWYRQDPGLGLRLIYFSYDVKMKEKGDIPEGYSVSREKKERFSLILESASTNQTSMYLCASSSSLGEQYFGPGTRLTVT.

The CDR3: CAFLRLGLDIQYF. Written as DNA, the CDR3 is TGTGCCTTCTTAAGACTAGGGTTGGACATTCAGTACTTC. The chain is built from TRBV7-2 and TRBJ2-4, with a tentative D call TRBD2 (6 bases). The germline V and J ends were trimmed by 11 bases and 8 bases, with 19 bases remaining between them. The CDR3 is 13 amino acids. Germline lookup yields CDR1 SGHTA and CDR2 FQGNSA.

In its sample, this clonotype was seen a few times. The CDR3 DNA reads TGTGCCAGCAGCCCGGGGACAGGGGCAGGGGGCTACACCTTC. Protein product: CASSPGTGAGGYTF. J is TRBJ1-2 and V is TRBV7-2; 10 nucleotides agree with TRBD1. Germline V gene lookup returns CDR1 SGHTA and CDR2 FQGNSA. V was pared by 5 bases and J by 8 bases, with 8 bases of the junction left unmatched. This CDR3 spans 14 amino acids.

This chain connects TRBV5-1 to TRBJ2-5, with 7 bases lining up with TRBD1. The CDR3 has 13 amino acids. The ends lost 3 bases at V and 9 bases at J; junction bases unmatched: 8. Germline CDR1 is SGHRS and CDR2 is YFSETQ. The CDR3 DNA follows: TGCGCCAGCAGCTCCTTAAAGGGGGCTCCCCAGTACTTC. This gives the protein CASSSLKGAPQYF.

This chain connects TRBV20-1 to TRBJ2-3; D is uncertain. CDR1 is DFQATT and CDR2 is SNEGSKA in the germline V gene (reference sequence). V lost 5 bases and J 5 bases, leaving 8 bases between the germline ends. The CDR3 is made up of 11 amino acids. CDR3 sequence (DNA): TGCAGTGCTGGCCGACAAGATACGCAGTATTTT. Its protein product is CSAGRQDTQYF.

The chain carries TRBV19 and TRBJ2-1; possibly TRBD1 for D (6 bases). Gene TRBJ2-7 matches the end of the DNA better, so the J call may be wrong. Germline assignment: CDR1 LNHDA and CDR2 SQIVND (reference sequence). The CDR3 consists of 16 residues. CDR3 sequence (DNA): TGTGCCAGTAGTATAGACCCCGGACAGACGTACAATGAGCAGTACTTC. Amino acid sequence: CASSIDPGQTYNEQYF.

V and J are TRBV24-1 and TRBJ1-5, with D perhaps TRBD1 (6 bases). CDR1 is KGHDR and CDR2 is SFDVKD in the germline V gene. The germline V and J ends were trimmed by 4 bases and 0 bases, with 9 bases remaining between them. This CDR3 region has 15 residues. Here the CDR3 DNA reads TGTGCCACCAGTGAATTACAGGGTAGCAATCAGCCCCAGCATTTT. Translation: CATSELQGSNQPQHF.

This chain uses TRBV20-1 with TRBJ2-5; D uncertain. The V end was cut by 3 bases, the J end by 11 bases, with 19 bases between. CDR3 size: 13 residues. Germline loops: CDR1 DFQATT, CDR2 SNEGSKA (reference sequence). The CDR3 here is CSASEAPVDEQYF. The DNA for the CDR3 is TGCAGTGCTAGTGAAGCGCCAGTAGATGAGCAGTACTTC.

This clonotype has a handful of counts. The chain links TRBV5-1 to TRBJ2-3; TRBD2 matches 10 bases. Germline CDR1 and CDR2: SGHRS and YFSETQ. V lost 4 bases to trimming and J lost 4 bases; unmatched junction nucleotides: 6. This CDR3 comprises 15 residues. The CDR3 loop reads CASSTSGAGPDTQYF. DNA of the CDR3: TGCGCCAGCAGCACTAGCGGGGCGGGCCCAGATACGCAGTATTTT. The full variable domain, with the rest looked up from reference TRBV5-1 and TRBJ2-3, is KAGVTQTPRYLIKTRGQQVTLSCSPISGHRSVSWYQQTPGQGLQFLFEYFSETQRNKGNFPGRFSGRQFSNSRSEMNVSTLELGDSALYLCASSTSGAGPDTQYFGPGTRLTVL.

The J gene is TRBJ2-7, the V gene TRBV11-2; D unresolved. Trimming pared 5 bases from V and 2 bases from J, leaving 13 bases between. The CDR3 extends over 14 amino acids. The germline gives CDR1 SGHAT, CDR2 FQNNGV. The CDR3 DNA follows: TGTGCCAGCAGCCGAGACGGGCCTCCCTACGAGCAGTACTTC. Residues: CASSRDGPPYEQYF.